These T cell receptor beta chains were read from a single sample in a study of blood T cell repertoires in COVID-19. This table comes from immunoSEQ multiplex PCR, and its TCRdb copy is limited to in-frame clones, with some not included. Of over 350,000 clones listed, 70% to 90% were seen once; the top ten hold about 2.1%. Sequencing input: PBMCs or T cells enriched from blood (not recorded which). The source is a woman between 18 and 30 years old with acute COVID-19. CDR3s include the opening cysteine and the closing phenylalanine or tryptophan. Fields, in order: D gene, V gene, J gene, clone size, CDR3 protein, CDR3 DNA. The D gene is left open where the match is weak. Expanded clones are given a class, and other clones once, few, many or no size at all.

D gene: .; V gene: TRBV30; J gene: TRBJ1-5; clone size: .; CDR3 protein: CAWGRGQPQHF; CDR3 DNA: TGTGCCTGGGGTCGAGGTCAGCCCCAGCATTTT
D gene: .; V gene: TRBV7-9; J gene: TRBJ2-5; clone size: .; CDR3 protein: CASSLVSGPQETQYF; CDR3 DNA: TGTGCCAGCAGCTTAGTTTCAGGTCCCCAGGAGACCCAGTACTTC
D gene: .; V gene: TRBV5-5; J gene: TRBJ2-1; clone size: .; CDR3 protein: CASSFTYNEQFF; CDR3 DNA: TGTGCCAGCAGCTTTACCTACAATGAGCAGTTCTTC
D gene: .; V gene: TRBV2; J gene: TRBJ1-2; clone size: .; CDR3 protein: CASSGGGLINYGYTF; CDR3 DNA: TGTGCCAGCAGTGGCGGGGGGCTTATTAACTATGGCTACACCTTC
D gene: TRBD1; V gene: TRBV5-8; J gene: TRBJ2-7; clone size: few; CDR3 protein: CASSLGQGLYEQYF; CDR3 DNA: TGTGCCAGCAGCCTCGGACAGGGATTGTACGAGCAGTACTTC
D gene: .; V gene: TRBV24-1; J gene: TRBJ2-1; clone size: once; CDR3 protein: CATSVSNNEQFF; CDR3 DNA: TGTGCCACCAGTGTGTCCAACAATGAGCAGTTCTTC
D gene: .; V gene: TRBV10-1; J gene: TRBJ1-1; clone size: .; CDR3 protein: CASSSQWGETEAFF; CDR3 DNA: TGCGCCAGCAGCTCCCAGTGGGGGGAAACTGAAGCTTTCTTT
D gene: .; V gene: TRBV28; J gene: TRBJ1-5; clone size: .; CDR3 protein: CASSLEGKSNQPQHF; CDR3 DNA: TGTGCCAGCAGTTTGGAGGGTAAAAGCAATCAGCCCCAGCATTTT
D gene: .; V gene: TRBV5-4; J gene: TRBJ2-3; clone size: .; CDR3 protein: CASKLASTDTQYF; CDR3 DNA: TGTGCCAGCAAGTTGGCTAGCACAGATACGCAGTATTTT
D gene: TRBD1; V gene: TRBV5-1; J gene: TRBJ2-2; clone size: few; CDR3 protein: CASSGTGVTGELFF; CDR3 DNA: TGCGCCAGCTCCGGGACAGGGGTAACCGGGGAGCTGTTTTTT
D gene: .; V gene: TRBV20-1; J gene: TRBJ2-7; clone size: .; CDR3 protein: CSASLGEGAIYEQYF; CDR3 DNA: TGCAGTGCTAGTCTCGGTGAGGGAGCAATCTACGAGCAGTACTTC
D gene: .; V gene: TRBV12-3/TRBV12-4; J gene: TRBJ2-7; clone size: .; CDR3 protein: CASSVLGPGEQYF; CDR3 DNA: TGTGCCAGCAGTGTACTGGGGCCGGGTGAGCAGTACTTC
D gene: .; V gene: TRBV30; J gene: TRBJ2-5; clone size: .; CDR3 protein: CAWRAPSGTQYF; CDR3 DNA: TGTGCCTGGAGGGCCCCCTCGGGGACCCAGTACTTC
D gene: .; V gene: TRBV5-1; J gene: TRBJ2-1; clone size: .; CDR3 protein: CASSVQLSSYNEQFF; CDR3 DNA: TGCGCCAGCAGCGTACAGTTGAGCTCCTACAATGAGCAGTTCTTC
D gene: TRBD2; V gene: TRBV19; J gene: TRBJ2-5; clone size: .; CDR3 protein: CASSRAGAKSETQYF; CDR3 DNA: TGTGCCAGTAGTCGAGCGGGGGCCAAAAGCGAGACCCAGTACTTC
D gene: .; V gene: TRBV6-1; J gene: TRBJ1-4; clone size: .; CDR3 protein: CASSEALGRKLFF; CDR3 DNA: TGTGCCAGCAGTGAAGCTTTGGGGAGAAAACTGTTTTTT
D gene: .; V gene: TRBV18; J gene: TRBJ2-1; clone size: .; CDR3 protein: CASSTDQARYNEQFF; CDR3 DNA: TGTGCCAGCTCAACGGATCAGGCACGCTACAATGAGCAGTTCTTC
D gene: TRBD1; V gene: TRBV12-3/TRBV12-4; J gene: TRBJ1-1; clone size: few; CDR3 protein: CASERQGRTEAFF; CDR3 DNA: TGTGCCAGCGAACGACAGGGACGGACTGAAGCTTTCTTT
D gene: TRBD1; V gene: TRBV3-1/TRBV3-2; J gene: TRBJ2-5; clone size: once; CDR3 protein: CASSQDSTGTTQYF; CDR3 DNA: TGTGCCAGCAGCCAAGATTCGACAGGGACGACCCAGTACTTC
D gene: TRBD1; V gene: TRBV28; J gene: TRBJ1-2; clone size: .; CDR3 protein: CASSLSGQGLGGYTF; CDR3 DNA: TGTGCCAGCAGTCTATCGGGACAGGGACTGGGTGGCTACACCTTC
D gene: .; V gene: TRBV7-2; J gene: TRBJ1-5; clone size: few; CDR3 protein: CASSEELRQPQHF; CDR3 DNA: TGTGCCAGCAGTGAGGAGTTGAGGCAGCCCCAGCATTTT
D gene: .; V gene: TRBV7-9; J gene: TRBJ1-3; clone size: few; CDR3 protein: CASSNPGPIYF; CDR3 DNA: TGTGCCAGCAGCAACCCGGGTCCCATATATTTT
D gene: TRBD1; V gene: TRBV7-6; J gene: TRBJ1-5; clone size: .; CDR3 protein: CASSPRQGRSQPQHF; CDR3 DNA: TGTGCCAGCAGCCCGAGACAGGGGAGATCACAGCCCCAGCATTTT
D gene: TRBD2; V gene: TRBV29-1; J gene: TRBJ2-1; clone size: .; CDR3 protein: CSVSGGSAQFF; CDR3 DNA: TGCAGCGTTAGCGGGGGAAGTGCGCAGTTCTTC
D gene: .; V gene: TRBV9; J gene: TRBJ1-5; clone size: .; CDR3 protein: CASRAGTANQPQHF; CDR3 DNA: TGTGCCAGCCGAGCGGGAACAGCAAATCAGCCCCAGCATTTT
D gene: .; V gene: TRBV29-1; J gene: TRBJ2-1; clone size: .; CDR3 protein: CSVVSMGAGVRYNEQFF; CDR3 DNA: TGCAGCGTTGTGTCAATGGGGGCGGGAGTGCGCTACAATGAGCAGTTCTTC
D gene: .; V gene: TRBV19; J gene: TRBJ1-4; clone size: .; CDR3 protein: CASSGQANEKLFF; CDR3 DNA: TGTGCCAGTAGTGGGCAAGCTAATGAAAAACTGTTTTTT
D gene: .; V gene: TRBV9; J gene: TRBJ2-7; clone size: .; CDR3 protein: CASSVGWEKLYEQYF; CDR3 DNA: TGTGCCAGCAGCGTAGGGTGGGAGAAGTTGTACGAGCAGTACTTC
D gene: TRBD1; V gene: TRBV3-1/TRBV3-2; J gene: TRBJ1-2; clone size: .; CDR3 protein: CATGQGTGYTF; CDR3 DNA: TGTGCCACCGGACAGGGAACCGGCTACACCTTC
D gene: .; V gene: TRBV25-1; J gene: TRBJ2-3; clone size: .; CDR3 protein: CASSDGFLTDTQYF; CDR3 DNA: TGTGCCAGCAGTGACGGGTTCCTCACAGATACGCAGTATTTT
D gene: TRBD2; V gene: TRBV20-1; J gene: TRBJ2-7; clone size: .; CDR3 protein: CSASSGSSYEQYF; CDR3 DNA: TGCAGTGCTAGTAGCGGGTCGTCCTACGAGCAGTACTTC
D gene: TRBD1; V gene: TRBV28; J gene: TRBJ2-7; clone size: .; CDR3 protein: CASSPGTVMYF; CDR3 DNA: TGTGCCAGCAGCCCCGGGACAGTCATGTACTTC
D gene: .; V gene: TRBV9; J gene: TRBJ1-2; clone size: .; CDR3 protein: CASSAGGGVTYGYTF; CDR3 DNA: TGTGCCAGCAGCGCCGGGGGGGGCGTCACCTATGGCTACACCTTC
D gene: .; V gene: TRBV7-2; J gene: TRBJ1-2; clone size: .; CDR3 protein: CASSHRVEGYTF; CDR3 DNA: TGTGCCAGCAGCCACAGGGTAGAAGGCTACACCTTC
D gene: .; V gene: TRBV30; J gene: TRBJ1-5; clone size: .; CDR3 protein: CAWSGAFEGQPQHF; CDR3 DNA: TGTGCCTGGAGTGGGGCCTTTGAGGGTCAGCCCCAGCATTTT
D gene: TRBD2; V gene: TRBV4-2; J gene: TRBJ2-1; clone size: .; CDR3 protein: CASSQDEGGEREQFF; CDR3 DNA: TGTGCCAGCAGCCAAGATGAGGGAGGGGAGCGTGAGCAGTTCTTC
D gene: .; V gene: TRBV7-2; J gene: TRBJ2-1; clone size: .; CDR3 protein: CASSLGDRQYNEQFF; CDR3 DNA: TGTGCCAGCAGCTTAGGTGACAGACAATACAATGAGCAGTTCTTC
D gene: .; V gene: TRBV18; J gene: TRBJ2-1; clone size: .; CDR3 protein: CASSPPTGGYYNEQFF; CDR3 DNA: TGTGCCAGCTCACCACCGACTGGCGGCTACTACAATGAGCAGTTCTTC
D gene: .; V gene: TRBV15; J gene: TRBJ2-7; clone size: .; CDR3 protein: CATSRDRGHEQYF; CDR3 DNA: TGTGCCACCAGCAGAGACAGGGGCCACGAGCAGTACTTC
D gene: TRBD1; V gene: TRBV18; J gene: TRBJ1-1; clone size: .; CDR3 protein: CASSPSPRAGGALNTEAFF; CDR3 DNA: TGTGCCAGCTCACCCTCCCCTAGAGCAGGGGGAGCGTTGAACACTGAAGCTTTCTTT
D gene: .; V gene: TRBV25-1; J gene: TRBJ1-6; clone size: .; CDR3 protein: CASSGHLLGVDSPLHF; CDR3 DNA: TGTGCCAGCAGTGGCCATCTACTCGGGGTGGATTCACCCCTCCACTTT
D gene: .; V gene: TRBV27; J gene: TRBJ2-7; clone size: .; CDR3 protein: CASSRWTQTHYEQYF; CDR3 DNA: TGTGCCAGCAGCCGATGGACTCAGACGCACTACGAGCAGTACTTC
D gene: TRBD1; V gene: TRBV19; J gene: TRBJ1-2; clone size: .; CDR3 protein: CASSPGQATSYGYTF; CDR3 DNA: TGTGCCAGTAGTCCCGGACAGGCTACGTCCTATGGCTACACCTTC
D gene: .; V gene: TRBV5-1; J gene: TRBJ1-2; clone size: .; CDR3 protein: CASSRTEENYGYTF; CDR3 DNA: TGCGCCAGCAGTAGGACAGAAGAAAACTATGGCTACACCTTC
D gene: .; V gene: TRBV10-1; J gene: TRBJ1-4; clone size: .; CDR3 protein: CASREGAAGGKLFF; CDR3 DNA: TGCGCCAGCAGAGAAGGGGCCGCGGGAGGAAAACTGTTTTTT
D gene: TRBD2; V gene: TRBV7-2; J gene: TRBJ2-7; clone size: .; CDR3 protein: CASSLSRATSFPYEQYF; CDR3 DNA: TGTGCCAGCAGCTTATCCCGTGCGACTAGCTTTCCCTACGAGCAGTACTTC
D gene: .; V gene: TRBV7-2; J gene: TRBJ1-1; clone size: .; CDR3 protein: CASSQGRPLGAFF; CDR3 DNA: TGTGCCAGCAGCCAAGGGAGACCCCTGGGGGCTTTCTTT
D gene: .; V gene: TRBV10-3; J gene: TRBJ2-3; clone size: once; CDR3 protein: CAISGNRDTDTQYF; CDR3 DNA: TGTGCCATCAGTGGGAACAGGGACACAGATACGCAGTATTTT
D gene: .; V gene: TRBV25-1; J gene: TRBJ2-2; clone size: once; CDR3 protein: CASSEFGQNTGELFF; CDR3 DNA: TGTGCCAGCAGTGAATTTGGCCAGAACACCGGGGAGCTGTTTTTT
D gene: .; V gene: TRBV21-1; J gene: TRBJ2-7; clone size: .; CDR3 protein: CATPATPGEQYF; CDR3 DNA: TGTGCGACCCCAGCGACTCCAGGGGAGCAGTACTTC
D gene: .; V gene: TRBV11-2; J gene: TRBJ2-7; clone size: .; CDR3 protein: CASSRQEVYEQYF; CDR3 DNA: TGTGCCAGCAGCCGGCAGGAGGTCTACGAGCAGTACTTC
D gene: TRBD2; V gene: TRBV11-2; J gene: TRBJ2-1; clone size: .; CDR3 protein: CASSSESGGSYNEQFF; CDR3 DNA: TGTGCCAGCAGCTCGGAGTCGGGGGGCTCCTACAATGAGCAGTTCTTC
D gene: TRBD2; V gene: TRBV7-9; J gene: TRBJ2-1; clone size: .; CDR3 protein: CASSLAGGENEQFF; CDR3 DNA: TGTGCCAGCAGCCTAGCGGGAGGGGAAAATGAGCAGTTCTTC
D gene: .; V gene: TRBV6-2/TRBV6-3; J gene: TRBJ2-7; clone size: .; CDR3 protein: CASSIDRYEQYF; CDR3 DNA: TGTGCCAGCAGTATCGACAGGTACGAGCAGTACTTC